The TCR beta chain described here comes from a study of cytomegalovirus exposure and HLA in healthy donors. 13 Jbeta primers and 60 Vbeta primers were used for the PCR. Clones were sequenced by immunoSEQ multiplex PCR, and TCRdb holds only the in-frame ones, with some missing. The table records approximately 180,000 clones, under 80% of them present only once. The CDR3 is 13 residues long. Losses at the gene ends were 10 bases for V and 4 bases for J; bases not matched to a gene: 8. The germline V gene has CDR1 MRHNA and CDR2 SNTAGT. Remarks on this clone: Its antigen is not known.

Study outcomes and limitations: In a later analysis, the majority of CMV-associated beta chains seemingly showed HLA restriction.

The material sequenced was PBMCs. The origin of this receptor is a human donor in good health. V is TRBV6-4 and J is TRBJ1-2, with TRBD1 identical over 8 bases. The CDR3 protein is CATSRTGTYGYTF. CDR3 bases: TGTGCCACCTCGAGGACAGGGACCTATGGCTACACCTTC.